The T cell receptor (beta chain) under discussion was sequenced for a study of blood T cell repertoires in COVID-19. The wider study: PBMCs, B-cell-depleted T cells, or T cells provided the cDNA or gDNA that made up the material.

Some clones are missing from TCRdb's copy, which holds only in-frame ones; the method was immunoSEQ multiplex PCR. The sample records around 84,000 clones, more than 85% being singletons. Germline assignment: CDR1 LNHDA and CDR2 SQIVND (reference sequence). The CDR3 loop spans 14 amino acids. V was clipped by 10 bases and J by 0 bases, with 15 bases between them. Material: peripheral blood. The receptor's source is a man aged 80 or over with active or convalescent COVID-19. V gene TRBV19 combines with J gene TRBJ1-1, with D maybe TRBD1 (6 bases). For the CDR3, the DNA is TGTGCCACCACGAAGGGACACCTGAACACTGAAGCTTTCTTT. Amino acids: CATTKGHLNTEAFF.